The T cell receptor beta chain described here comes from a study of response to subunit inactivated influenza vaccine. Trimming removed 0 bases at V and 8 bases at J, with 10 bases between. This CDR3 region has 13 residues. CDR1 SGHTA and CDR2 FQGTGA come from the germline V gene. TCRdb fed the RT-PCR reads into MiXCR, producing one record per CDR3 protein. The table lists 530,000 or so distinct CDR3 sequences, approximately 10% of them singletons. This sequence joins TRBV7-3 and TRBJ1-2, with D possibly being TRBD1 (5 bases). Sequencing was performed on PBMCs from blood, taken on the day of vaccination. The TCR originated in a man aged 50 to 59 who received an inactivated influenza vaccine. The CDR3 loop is CASSLTGVTGYTF. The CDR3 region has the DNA TGTGCCAGCAGCTTAACGGGGGTCACCGGCTACACCTTC.